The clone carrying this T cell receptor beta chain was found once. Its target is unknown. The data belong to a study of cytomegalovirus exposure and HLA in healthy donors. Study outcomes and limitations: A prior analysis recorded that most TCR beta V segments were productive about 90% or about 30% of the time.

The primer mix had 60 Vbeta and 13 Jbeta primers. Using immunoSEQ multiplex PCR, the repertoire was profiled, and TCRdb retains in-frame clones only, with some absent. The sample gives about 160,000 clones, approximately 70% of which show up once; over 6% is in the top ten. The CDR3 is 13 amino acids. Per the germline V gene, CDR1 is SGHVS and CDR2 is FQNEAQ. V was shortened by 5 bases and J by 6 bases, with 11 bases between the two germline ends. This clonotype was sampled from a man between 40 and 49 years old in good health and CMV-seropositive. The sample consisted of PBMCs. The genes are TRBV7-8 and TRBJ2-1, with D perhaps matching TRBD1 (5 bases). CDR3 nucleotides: TGTGCCAGCAGCCCCGGACACGCCAATGAGCAGTTCTTC. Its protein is CASSPGHANEQFF.